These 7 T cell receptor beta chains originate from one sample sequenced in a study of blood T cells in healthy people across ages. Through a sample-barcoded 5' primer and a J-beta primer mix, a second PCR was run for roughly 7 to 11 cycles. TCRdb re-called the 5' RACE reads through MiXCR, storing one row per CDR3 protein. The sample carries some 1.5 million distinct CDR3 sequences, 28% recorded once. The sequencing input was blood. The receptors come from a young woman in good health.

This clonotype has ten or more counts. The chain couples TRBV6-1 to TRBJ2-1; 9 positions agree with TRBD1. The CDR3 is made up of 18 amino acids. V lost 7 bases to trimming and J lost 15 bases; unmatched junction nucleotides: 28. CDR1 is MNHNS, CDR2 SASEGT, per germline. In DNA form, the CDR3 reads TGTGCCAGCACTACCCAGTTCCGCCCGGGACAGGGATTTCGAGAACTGTTCTTC. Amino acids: CASTTQFRPGQGFRELFF.

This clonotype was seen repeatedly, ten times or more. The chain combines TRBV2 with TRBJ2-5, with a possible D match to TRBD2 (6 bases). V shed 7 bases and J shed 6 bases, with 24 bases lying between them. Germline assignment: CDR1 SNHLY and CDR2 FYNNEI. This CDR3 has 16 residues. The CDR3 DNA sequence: TGTGCCAGCACCCCAGGACTGGGTGGGGGAGGAAAGACCCAGTACTTC. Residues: CASTPGLGGGGKTQYF.

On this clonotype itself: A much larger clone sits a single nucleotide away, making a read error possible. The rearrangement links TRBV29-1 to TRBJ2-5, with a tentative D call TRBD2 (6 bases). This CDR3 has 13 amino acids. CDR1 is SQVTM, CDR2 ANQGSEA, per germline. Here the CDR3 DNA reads TGCAGCGTTTCCGGAGGCGGCGGGGAGACCCGGTACTTC. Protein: CSVSGGGGETRYF.

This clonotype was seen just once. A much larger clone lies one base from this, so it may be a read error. The CDR3 reads CSAGGPSGNEQYF. In DNA, the CDR3 is TGCAGTGCTGGCGGGCCTAGCGGTAACGAGCAGTACTTC. The chain combines TRBV20-1 with TRBJ2-7, with 7 bases fitting TRBD2. The ends lost 5 bases at V and 5 bases at J; junction bases unmatched: 9. Germline CDR1 DFQATT, CDR2 SNEGSKA (reference sequence). CDR3 length equals 13 residues.

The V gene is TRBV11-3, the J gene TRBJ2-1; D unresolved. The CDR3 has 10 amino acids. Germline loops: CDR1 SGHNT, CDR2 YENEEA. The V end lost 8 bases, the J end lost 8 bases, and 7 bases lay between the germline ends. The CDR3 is CASPLDEQFF. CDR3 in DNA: TGTGCCAGCCCTCTTGATGAGCAGTTCTTC.

The CDR3 nucleotides are TGTGCCAGCAGCTCCCGGTCGAGCTCTGGAAACACCATATATTTT. Amino acids: CASSSRSSSGNTIYF. The chain uses TRBV11-2 and TRBJ1-3, with D hard to call. CDR1 and CDR2 (germline): SGHAT, FQNNGV. The CDR3 sequence is 15 residues long. Trimming pared 4 bases from V and 0 bases from J, leaving 10 bases between.

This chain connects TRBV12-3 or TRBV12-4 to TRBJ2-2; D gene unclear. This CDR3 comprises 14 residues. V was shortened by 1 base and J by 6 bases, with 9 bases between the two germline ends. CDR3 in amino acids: CASSLEDNPGELFF. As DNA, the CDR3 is TGTGCCAGCAGTTTAGAAGACAACCCCGGGGAGCTGTTTTTT.